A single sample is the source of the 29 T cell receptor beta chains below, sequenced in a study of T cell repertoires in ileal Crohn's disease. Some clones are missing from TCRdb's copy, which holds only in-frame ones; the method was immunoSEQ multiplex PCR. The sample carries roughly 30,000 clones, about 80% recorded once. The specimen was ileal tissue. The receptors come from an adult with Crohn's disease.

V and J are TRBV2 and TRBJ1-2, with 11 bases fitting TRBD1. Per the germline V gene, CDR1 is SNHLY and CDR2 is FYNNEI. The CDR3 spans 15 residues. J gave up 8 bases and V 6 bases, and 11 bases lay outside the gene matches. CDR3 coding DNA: TGTGCCAGCAGCCGGACAGGGGGCTCCGCCGGGGGCTACACCTTC. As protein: CASSRTGGSAGGYTF. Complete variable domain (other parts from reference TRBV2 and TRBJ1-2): EPEVTQTPSHQVTQMGQEVILRCVPISNHLYFYWYRQILGQKVEFLVSFYNNEISEKSEIFDDQFSVERPDGSNFTLKIRSTKLEDSAMYFCASSRTGGSAGGYTFGSGTRLTVV.

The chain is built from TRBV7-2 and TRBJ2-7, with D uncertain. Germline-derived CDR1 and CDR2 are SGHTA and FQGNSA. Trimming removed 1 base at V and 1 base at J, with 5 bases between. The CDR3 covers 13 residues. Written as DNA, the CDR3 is TGTGCCAGCAGCTTAGTATCGTCCTACGAGCAGTACTTC. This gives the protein CASSLVSSYEQYF.

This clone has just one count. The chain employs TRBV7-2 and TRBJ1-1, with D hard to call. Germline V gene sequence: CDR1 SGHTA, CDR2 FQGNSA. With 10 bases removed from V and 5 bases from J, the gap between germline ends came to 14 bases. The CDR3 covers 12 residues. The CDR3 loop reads CATLSRLTEAFF. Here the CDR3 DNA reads TGTGCCACCCTATCGCGGCTGACTGAAGCTTTCTTT.

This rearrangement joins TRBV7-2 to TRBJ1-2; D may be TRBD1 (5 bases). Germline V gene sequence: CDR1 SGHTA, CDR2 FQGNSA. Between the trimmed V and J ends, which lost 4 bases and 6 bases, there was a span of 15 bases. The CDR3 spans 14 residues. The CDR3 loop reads CASSYSLAGNGYTF. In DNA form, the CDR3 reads TGTGCCAGCAGCTACTCCCTTGCAGGGAATGGCTACACCTTC.

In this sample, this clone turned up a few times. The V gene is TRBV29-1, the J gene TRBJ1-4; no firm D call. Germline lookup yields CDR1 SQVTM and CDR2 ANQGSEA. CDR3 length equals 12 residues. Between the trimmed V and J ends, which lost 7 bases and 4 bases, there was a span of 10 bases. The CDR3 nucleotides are TGCAGCGCCCGACTGCTTAATGAAAAACTGTTTTTT. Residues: CSARLLNEKLFF.

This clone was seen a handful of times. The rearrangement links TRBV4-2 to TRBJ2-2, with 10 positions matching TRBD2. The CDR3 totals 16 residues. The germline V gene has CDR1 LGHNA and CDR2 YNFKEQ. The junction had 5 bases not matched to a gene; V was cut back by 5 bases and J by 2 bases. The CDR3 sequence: CASSSRLAGNTGELFF. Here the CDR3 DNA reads TGTGCCAGCAGCTCTAGACTAGCGGGTAACACCGGGGAGCTGTTTTTT.

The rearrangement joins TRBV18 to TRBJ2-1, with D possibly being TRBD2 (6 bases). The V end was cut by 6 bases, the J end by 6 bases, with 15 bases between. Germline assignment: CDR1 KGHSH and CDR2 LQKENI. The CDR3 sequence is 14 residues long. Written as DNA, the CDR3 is TGTGCCAGCTCGCCGGGAGTTGGTGGCAATGAGCAGTTCTTC. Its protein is CASSPGVGGNEQFF.

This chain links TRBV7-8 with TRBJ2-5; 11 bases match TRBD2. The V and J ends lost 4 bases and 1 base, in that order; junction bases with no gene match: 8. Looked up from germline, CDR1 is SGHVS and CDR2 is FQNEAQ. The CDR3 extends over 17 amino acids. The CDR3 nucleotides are TGTGCCAGCAGCTCACCGGGACTAGCGGATTCCCAAGAGACCCAGTACTTC. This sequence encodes CASSSPGLADSQETQYF.

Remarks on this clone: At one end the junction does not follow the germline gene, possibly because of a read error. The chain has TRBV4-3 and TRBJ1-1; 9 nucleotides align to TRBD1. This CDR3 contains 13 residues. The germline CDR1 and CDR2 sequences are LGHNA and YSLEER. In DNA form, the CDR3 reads TGCGCCAGCAGCCAAGCCCTACAGGGGGCGATCGCCTTT. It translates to CASSQALQGAIAF.

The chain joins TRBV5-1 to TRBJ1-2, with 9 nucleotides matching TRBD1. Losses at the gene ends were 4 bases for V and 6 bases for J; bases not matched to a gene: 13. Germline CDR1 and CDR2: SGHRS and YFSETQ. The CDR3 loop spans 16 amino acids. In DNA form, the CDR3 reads TGCGCCAGCAGCCCCGACCTGGGACAGGGATTTAATGGCTACACCTTC. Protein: CASSPDLGQGFNGYTF.

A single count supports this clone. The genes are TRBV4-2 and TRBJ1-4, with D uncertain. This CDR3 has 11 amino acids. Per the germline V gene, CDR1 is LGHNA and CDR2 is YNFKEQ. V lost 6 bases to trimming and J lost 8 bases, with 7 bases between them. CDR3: CASRGGEKLFF. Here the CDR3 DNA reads TGTGCCAGCAGGGGAGGCGAAAAACTGTTTTTT.

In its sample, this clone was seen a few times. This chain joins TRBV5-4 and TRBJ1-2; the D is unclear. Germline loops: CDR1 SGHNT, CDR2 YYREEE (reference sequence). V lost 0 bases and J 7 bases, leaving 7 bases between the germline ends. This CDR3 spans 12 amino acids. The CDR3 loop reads CASSLDGFGYTF. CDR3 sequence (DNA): TGTGCCAGCAGCTTGGACGGGTTTGGCTACACCTTC.

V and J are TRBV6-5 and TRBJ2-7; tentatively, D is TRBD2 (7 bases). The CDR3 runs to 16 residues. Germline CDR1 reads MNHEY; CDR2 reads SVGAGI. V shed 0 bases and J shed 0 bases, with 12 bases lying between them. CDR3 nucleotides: TGTGCCAGCAGTTACTCGGGGGGGGCGGCCTCCTACGAGCAGTACTTC. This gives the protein CASSYSGGAASYEQYF.

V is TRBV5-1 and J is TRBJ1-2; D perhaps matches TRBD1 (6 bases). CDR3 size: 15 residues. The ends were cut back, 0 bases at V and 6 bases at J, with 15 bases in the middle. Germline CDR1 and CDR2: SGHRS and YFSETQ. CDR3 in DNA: TGCGCCAGCAGCTTGGCGACAGGAGGTGCGGATGGCTACACCTTC. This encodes CASSLATGGADGYTF.

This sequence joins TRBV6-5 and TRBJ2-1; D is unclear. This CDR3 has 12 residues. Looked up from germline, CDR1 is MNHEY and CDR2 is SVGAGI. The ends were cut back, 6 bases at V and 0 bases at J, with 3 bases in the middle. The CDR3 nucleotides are TGTGCCAGCAGCCACTCCTACAATGAGCAGTTCTTC. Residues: CASSHSYNEQFF.

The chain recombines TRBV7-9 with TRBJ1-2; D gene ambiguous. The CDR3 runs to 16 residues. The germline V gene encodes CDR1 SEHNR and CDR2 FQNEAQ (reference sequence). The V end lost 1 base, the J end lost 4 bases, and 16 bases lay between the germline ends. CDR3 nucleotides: TGTGCCAGCAGCTTAGTGCTACCAAAAGCTAGCTATGGCTACACCTTC. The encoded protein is CASSLVLPKASYGYTF.

CDR3 nucleotides: TGTGCCAGCAGCTTCGGGACAGGGACGGCCAATGAGCAGTTCTTC. Encoded protein: CASSFGTGTANEQFF. J is TRBJ2-1 and V is TRBV11-2; the match to TRBD1 covers 9 bases. Per germline, CDR1 SGHAT and CDR2 FQNNGV. The CDR3 is 15 residues long. V trimming: 3 bases; J trimming: 6 bases; junction bases outside the gene matches: 6.

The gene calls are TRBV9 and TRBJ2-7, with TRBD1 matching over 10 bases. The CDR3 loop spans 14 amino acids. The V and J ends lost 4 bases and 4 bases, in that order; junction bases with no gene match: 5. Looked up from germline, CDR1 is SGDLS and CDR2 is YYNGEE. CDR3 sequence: CASSMGQGSYEQYF. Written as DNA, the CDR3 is TGTGCCAGCAGCATGGGACAGGGGAGTTACGAGCAGTACTTC.

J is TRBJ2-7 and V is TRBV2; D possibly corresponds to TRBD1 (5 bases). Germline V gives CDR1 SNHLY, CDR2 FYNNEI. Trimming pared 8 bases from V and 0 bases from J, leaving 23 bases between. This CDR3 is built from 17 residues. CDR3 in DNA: TGTGCCAGCGGCGTTGGGCAGGGCCCTTTACTCTCCTACGAGCAGTACTTC. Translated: CASGVGQGPLLSYEQYF.

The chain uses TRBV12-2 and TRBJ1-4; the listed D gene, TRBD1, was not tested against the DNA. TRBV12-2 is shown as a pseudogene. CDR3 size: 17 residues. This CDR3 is CASRSFPRTAENEKLFF. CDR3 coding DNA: TGTGCAAGTCGTTCCTTCCCTCGGACAGCTGAGAATGAAAAACTGTTTTTT.

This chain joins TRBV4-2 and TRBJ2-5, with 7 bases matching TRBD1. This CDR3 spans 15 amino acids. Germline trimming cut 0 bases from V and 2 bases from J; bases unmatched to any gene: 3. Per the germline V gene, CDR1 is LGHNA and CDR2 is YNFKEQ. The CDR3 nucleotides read TGTGCCAGCAGCCAAGACCCCAGGGGGCAAGAGACCCAGTACTTC. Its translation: CASSQDPRGQETQYF.

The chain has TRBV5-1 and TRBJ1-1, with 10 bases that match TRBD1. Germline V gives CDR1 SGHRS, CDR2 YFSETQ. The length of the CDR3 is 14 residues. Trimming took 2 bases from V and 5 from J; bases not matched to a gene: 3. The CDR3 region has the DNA TGCGCCAGCAGCTTCGACAGGGGGCTAACTGAAGCTTTCTTT. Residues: CASSFDRGLTEAFF. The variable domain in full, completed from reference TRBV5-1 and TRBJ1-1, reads KAGVTQTPRYLIKTRGQQVTLSCSPISGHRSVSWYQQTPGQGLQFLFEYFSETQRNKGNFPGRFSGRQFSNSRSEMNVSTLELGDSALYLCASSFDRGLTEAFFGQGTRLTVV.

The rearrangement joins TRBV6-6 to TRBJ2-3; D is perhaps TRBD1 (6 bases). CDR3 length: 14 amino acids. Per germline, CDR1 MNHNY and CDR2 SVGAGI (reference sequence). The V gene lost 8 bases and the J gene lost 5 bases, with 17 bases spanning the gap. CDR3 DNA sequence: TGTGCCAGCTCCTATGCCACCAGGGGAGATACGCAGTATTTT. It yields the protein CASSYATRGDTQYF.

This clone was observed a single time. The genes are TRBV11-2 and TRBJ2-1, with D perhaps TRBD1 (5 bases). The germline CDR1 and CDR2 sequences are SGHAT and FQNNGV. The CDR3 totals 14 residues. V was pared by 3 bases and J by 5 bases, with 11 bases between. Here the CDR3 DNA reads TGTGCCAGCAGCTTTTCAGACAGACACAATGAGCAGTTCTTC. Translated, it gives CASSFSDRHNEQFF.

CDR3 region: CASSYRGYEQYF. The CDR3 nucleotides are TGTGCCAGCAGCTACAGGGGTTACGAGCAGTACTTC. This sequence joins TRBV7-9 and TRBJ2-7; 7 bases align to TRBD1. The CDR3 covers 12 residues. Trimming at V came to 4 bases and at J to 4 bases, leaving 1 base not matched to a gene. Germline lookup yields CDR1 SEHNR and CDR2 FQNEAQ (reference sequence). The whole variable domain, remainder taken from reference TRBV7-9 and TRBJ2-7, is DTGVSQNPRHKITKRGQNVTFRCDPISEHNRLYWYRQTLGQGPEFLTYFQNEAQLEKSRLLSDRFSAERPKGSFSTLEIQRTEQGDSAMYLCASSYRGYEQYFGPGTRLTVT.

For the CDR3, the DNA is TGTGCCAGCAGTTATGCTCCAGGCTCGTCTGAAGCTTTCTTT. This translates into CASSYAPGSSEAFF. The J gene is TRBJ1-1, the V gene TRBV6-5; D unclear. This CDR3 has 14 residues. Trimming removed 3 bases from V and 6 bases from J, with 14 bases in between. The V gene's germline CDR1 is MNHEY and CDR2 SVGAGI.

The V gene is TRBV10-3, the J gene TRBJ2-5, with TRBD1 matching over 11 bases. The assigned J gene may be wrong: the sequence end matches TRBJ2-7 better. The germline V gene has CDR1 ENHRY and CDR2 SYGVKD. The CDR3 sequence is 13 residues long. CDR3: CAISGTGGFEQYF. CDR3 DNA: TGTGCCATCAGTGGGACAGGGGGCTTCGAGCAGTACTTC.

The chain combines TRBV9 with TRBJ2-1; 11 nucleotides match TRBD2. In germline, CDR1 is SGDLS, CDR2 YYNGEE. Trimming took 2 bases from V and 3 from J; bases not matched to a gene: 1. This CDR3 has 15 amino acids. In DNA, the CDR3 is TGTGCCAGCAGCGTGACTAGCGGGGACTACAATGAGCAGTTCTTC. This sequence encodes CASSVTSGDYNEQFF.

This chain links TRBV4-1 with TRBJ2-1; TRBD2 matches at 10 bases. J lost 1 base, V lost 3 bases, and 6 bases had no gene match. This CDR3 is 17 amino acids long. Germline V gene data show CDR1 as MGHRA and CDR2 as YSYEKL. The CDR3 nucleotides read TGCGCCAGCAGCCAGTTACCGGGACTAGCGTCCTACAATGAGCAGTTCTTC. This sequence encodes CASSQLPGLASYNEQFF.